This T cell receptor (beta chain) originates from a study of T cell repertoires in cytomegalovirus infection. Study background: Recently described HLA-C-restricted plus well-studied HLA-B-restricted CMV epitopes were used. Public TCR beta signatures were indicative of both CMV infection and a matching HLA type. Findings of the study overall: In two of eight donors, the top clonotype was HLA-C-restricted CMV-specific.

TCRdb analysed the reads with MiXCR anew, one entry per CDR3 protein. The sample includes hundreds of thousands of distinct CDR3 sequences, approximately 42% of them seen just once. V lost 8 bases to trimming and J lost 3 bases, with 13 bases between them. The CDR3 contains 13 residues. In germline, CDR1 is SEHNR, CDR2 FQNEAQ (reference sequence). This clonotype was seen only a few times. Its antigen is unknown. The rearrangement joins TRBV7-9 to TRBJ1-1; no definite D call. The clonotype was recovered from a human donor in good health (CMV status not recorded). Some clones in this sample may be carry-over from other donors' samples. The starting material was cultured PBMCs, obtained from culture after CMV antigen stimulation. In DNA, the CDR3 is TGTGCCAGCGTCCGGGCGGCGGACACTGAAGCTTTCTTT. Its protein is CASVRAADTEAFF.